This T cell receptor (beta chain) was captured in a study of beta chain features in type 1 diabetes. As for the study in general: Sorted cell examination encompassed 100 million to 110 million cells across all samples.

This clone was counted a few times. This CDR3 contains 15 residues. Germline lookup yields CDR1 KGHSH and CDR2 LQKENI. The V end was cut by 3 bases, the J end by 2 bases, with 10 bases between. Sequenced material consisted of expressed TCRB transcripts (all of the isolated RNA was reverse transcribed). Clones were sequenced by immunoSEQ multiplex PCR, and TCRdb holds only the in-frame ones, with some missing. The data hold under 550,000 clones, with approximately 10% observed a single time. V is TRBV18 and J is TRBJ2-2, with a weak D call TRBD2 (5 bases). The specimen sequenced was naive CD4+ T cells from blood. The receptor was derived from a woman younger than 35 in good health. The DNA for the CDR3 is TGTGCCAGCTCACCGAACGGGATAAACACCGGGGAGCTGTTTTTT. Encoded protein: CASSPNGINTGELFF.